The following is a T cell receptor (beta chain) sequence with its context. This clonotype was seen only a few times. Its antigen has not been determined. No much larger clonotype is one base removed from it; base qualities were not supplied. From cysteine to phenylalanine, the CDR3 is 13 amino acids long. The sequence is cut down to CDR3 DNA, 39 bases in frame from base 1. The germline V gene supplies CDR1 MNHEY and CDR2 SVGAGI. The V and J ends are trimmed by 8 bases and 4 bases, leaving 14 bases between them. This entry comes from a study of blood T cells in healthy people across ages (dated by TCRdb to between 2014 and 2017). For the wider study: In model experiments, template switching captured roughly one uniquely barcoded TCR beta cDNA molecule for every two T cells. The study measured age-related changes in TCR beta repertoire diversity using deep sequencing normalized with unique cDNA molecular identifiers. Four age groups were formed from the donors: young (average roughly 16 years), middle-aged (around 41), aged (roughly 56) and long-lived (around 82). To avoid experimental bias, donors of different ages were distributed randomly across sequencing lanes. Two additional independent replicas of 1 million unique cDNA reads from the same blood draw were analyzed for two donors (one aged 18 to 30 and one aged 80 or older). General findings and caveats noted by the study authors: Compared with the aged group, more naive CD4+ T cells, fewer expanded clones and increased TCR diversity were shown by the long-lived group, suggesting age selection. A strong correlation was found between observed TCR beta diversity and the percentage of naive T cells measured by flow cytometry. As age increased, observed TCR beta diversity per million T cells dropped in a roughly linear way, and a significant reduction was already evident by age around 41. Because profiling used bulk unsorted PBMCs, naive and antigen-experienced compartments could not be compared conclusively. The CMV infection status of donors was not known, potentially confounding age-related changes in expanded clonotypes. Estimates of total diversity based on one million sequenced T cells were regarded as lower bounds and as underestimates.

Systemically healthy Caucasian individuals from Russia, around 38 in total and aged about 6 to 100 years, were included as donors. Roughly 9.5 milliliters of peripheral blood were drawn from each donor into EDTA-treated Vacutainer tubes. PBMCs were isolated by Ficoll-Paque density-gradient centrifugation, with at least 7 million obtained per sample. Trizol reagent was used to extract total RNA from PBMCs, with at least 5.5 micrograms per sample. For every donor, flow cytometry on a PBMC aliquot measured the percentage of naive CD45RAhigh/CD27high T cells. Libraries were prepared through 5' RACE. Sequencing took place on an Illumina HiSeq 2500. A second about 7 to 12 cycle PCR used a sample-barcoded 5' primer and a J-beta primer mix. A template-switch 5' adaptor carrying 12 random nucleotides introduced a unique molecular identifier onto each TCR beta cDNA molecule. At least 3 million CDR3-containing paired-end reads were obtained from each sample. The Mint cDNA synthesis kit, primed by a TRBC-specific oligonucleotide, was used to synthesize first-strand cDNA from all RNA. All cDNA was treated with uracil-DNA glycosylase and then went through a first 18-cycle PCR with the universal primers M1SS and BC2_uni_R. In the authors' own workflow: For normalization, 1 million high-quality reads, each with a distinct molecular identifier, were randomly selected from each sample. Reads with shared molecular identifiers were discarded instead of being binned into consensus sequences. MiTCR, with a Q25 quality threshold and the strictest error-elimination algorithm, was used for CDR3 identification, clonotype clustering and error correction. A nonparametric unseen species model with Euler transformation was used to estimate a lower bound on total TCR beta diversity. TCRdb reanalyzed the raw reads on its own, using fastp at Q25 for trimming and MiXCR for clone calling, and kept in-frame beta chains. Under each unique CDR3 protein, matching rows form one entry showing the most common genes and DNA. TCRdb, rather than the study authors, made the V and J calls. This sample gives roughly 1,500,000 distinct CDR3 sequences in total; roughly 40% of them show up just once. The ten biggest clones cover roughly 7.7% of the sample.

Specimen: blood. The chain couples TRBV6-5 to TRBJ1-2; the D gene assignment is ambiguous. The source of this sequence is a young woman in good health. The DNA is TGTGCCAGCTTCCAAGCAGGATCCTATGGCTACACCTTC. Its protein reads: CASFQAGSYGYTF.